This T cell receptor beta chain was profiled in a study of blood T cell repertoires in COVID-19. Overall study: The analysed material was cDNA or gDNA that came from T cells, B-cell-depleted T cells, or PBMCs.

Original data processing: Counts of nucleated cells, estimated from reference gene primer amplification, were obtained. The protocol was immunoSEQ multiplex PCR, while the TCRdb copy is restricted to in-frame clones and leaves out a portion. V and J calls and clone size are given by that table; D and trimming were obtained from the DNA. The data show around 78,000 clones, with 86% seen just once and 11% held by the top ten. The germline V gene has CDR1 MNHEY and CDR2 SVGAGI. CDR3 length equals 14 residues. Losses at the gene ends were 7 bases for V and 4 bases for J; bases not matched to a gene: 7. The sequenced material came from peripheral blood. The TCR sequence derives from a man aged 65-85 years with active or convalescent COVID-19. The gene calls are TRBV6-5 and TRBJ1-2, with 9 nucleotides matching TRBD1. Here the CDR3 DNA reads TGTGCCAGCACCCCCGGACAGGGGCTCTATGGCTACACCTTC. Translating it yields CASTPGQGLYGYTF.